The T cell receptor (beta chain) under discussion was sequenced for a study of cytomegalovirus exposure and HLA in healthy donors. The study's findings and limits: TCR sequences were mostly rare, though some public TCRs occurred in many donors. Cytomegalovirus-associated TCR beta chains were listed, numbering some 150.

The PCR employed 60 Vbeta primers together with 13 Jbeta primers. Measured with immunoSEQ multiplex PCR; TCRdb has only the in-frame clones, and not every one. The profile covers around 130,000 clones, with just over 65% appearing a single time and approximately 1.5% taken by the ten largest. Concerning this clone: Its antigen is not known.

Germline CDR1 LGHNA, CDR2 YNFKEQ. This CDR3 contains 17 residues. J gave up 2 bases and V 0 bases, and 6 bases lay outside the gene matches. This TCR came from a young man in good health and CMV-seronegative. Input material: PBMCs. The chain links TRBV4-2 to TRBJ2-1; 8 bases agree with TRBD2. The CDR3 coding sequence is TGTGCCAGCAGCCAAGATGGGAATAGCGGGACCTACAATGAGCAGTTCTTC. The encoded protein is CASSQDGNSGTYNEQFF.